This TCR beta chain was recovered during a study of blood T cell repertoires in COVID-19. About the study: Whether acute or convalescent, the COVID-19 samples came from the United States, Italy and Spain. Sample material is recorded as cDNA or gDNA derived from T cells, B-cell-depleted T cells, or PBMCs.

This clone showed up just once. Profiled with immunoSEQ multiplex PCR; TCRdb holds only in-frame clones, not every one. The table lists approximately 31,000 clones, approximately 83% of them singletons. The CDR3 has 16 amino acids. Germline CDR1 reads MDHEN; CDR2 reads SYDVKM. V dropped 4 bases and J dropped 6; count of bases not matched to a gene: 13. The source of this sequence is a woman aged 55-70 years with active COVID-19. Sequencing was performed on peripheral blood. The chain carries TRBV28 and TRBJ2-7; 9 nucleotides line up with TRBD2. The chain's CDR3 is CASSSTGTSPIREQYF. CDR3 DNA: TGTGCCAGCAGTTCCACCGGGACTAGCCCGATCCGCGAGCAGTACTTC.